This passage covers 10 T cell receptor beta chains from one sample sequenced in a study of blood T cell repertoires in COVID-19. Generated by immunoSEQ multiplex PCR, the TCRdb table keeps only in-frame clones and is missing some. The data show roughly 55,000 clones, with roughly 84% seen just once and 6.5% held by the top ten. The sample comprised peripheral blood. Receptors were obtained from a man aged 50-59 years with active COVID-19.

The chain couples TRBV9 to TRBJ2-7; the D gene is possibly TRBD1 (5 bases). The germline CDR1 and CDR2 sequences are SGDLS and YYNGEE. V was pared by 0 bases and J by 7 bases, with 20 bases between. This CDR3 contains 16 residues. The CDR3 DNA reads TGTGCCAGCAGCGTAGACCCGCAGGGTGGAAGGTCGGAGCAGTACTTC. This gives the protein CASSVDPQGGRSEQYF.

About this clone: A much larger clone differs from this one at a single base, so this may be a read error. The V gene is TRBV7-9, the J gene TRBJ1-1, with D unclear. CDR3 length: 12 amino acids. Germline assignment: CDR1 SEHNR and CDR2 FQNEAQ (reference sequence). V shed 6 bases and J shed 1 base, with 6 bases lying between them. The CDR3 region is CASSAGNTEAFF. In DNA, the CDR3 is TGTGCCAGCAGTGCGGGGAACACTGAAGCTTTCTTT.

V usage is TRBV2 and J usage is TRBJ1-4, with a possible D match to TRBD1 (5 bases). V lost 6 bases and J lost 0, with 11 bases in between. This CDR3 contains 15 residues. Germline V gives CDR1 SNHLY, CDR2 FYNNEI. The CDR3 loop reads CASRADSSTNEKLFF. The CDR3 DNA reads as TGTGCCAGCAGGGCTGACAGCTCAACTAATGAAAAACTGTTTTTT.

The table lists this clone with a few counts. The rearrangement joins TRBV6-2 or TRBV6-3 to TRBJ2-1; weak D call: TRBD2 (6 bases). V was shortened by 0 bases and J by 9 bases, with 21 bases between the two germline ends. The CDR3 length is 17 residues. The germline V gene encodes CDR1 MNHEY and CDR2 SVGEGT. This CDR3 is CASSYSEGLAQVGEQFF. CDR3 nucleotide sequence: TGTGCCAGCAGTTACTCGGAGGGCCTGGCACAGGTTGGTGAGCAGTTCTTC.

This clone has just one count. The J gene is TRBJ2-7, the V gene TRBV6-2 or TRBV6-3; no clear D gene. Between the trimmed V and J ends, which lost 1 base and 4 bases, there was a span of 8 bases. The CDR3 is made up of 13 amino acids. Germline V CDR1 and CDR2: MNHEY, SVGEGT. CDR3 amino acids: CASSYLVLYEQYF. The CDR3 region has the DNA TGTGCCAGCAGTTACTTAGTACTTTACGAGCAGTACTTC.

This sequence joins TRBV11-1 and TRBJ2-1; maybe TRBD2 (5 bases). V shed 2 bases and J shed 0 bases, with 8 bases lying between them. This CDR3 has 15 amino acids. Germline CDR1 reads SGHAT; CDR2 reads FQDESV (reference sequence). The CDR3 reads CASSLSSGSYNEQFF. CDR3 DNA sequence: TGTGCCAGCAGCTTAAGCAGCGGCTCCTACAATGAGCAGTTCTTC.

The chain recombines TRBV6-2 or TRBV6-3 with TRBJ2-7; TRBD1 is a possible D gene (8 bases). The CDR3 consists of 14 residues. Germline-derived CDR1 and CDR2 are MNHEY and SVGEGT. V gave up 6 bases and J gave up 12 bases, with 24 bases separating them. CDR3: CASSSGTGHERGYF. The CDR3 coding sequence is TGTGCCAGCAGCTCCGGGACAGGACACGAGCGGGGGTACTTC.

This clone was seen a few times. This chain connects TRBV4-1 to TRBJ2-1; the match to TRBD2 covers 7 bases. The CDR3 has 15 residues. Trimming took 1 base from V and 0 from J; bases not matched to a gene: 0. In germline, CDR1 is MGHRA, CDR2 YSYEKL. This CDR3 reads CASSQAGGSYNEQFF. Here the CDR3 DNA reads TGCGCCAGCAGCCAAGCGGGGGGCTCCTACAATGAGCAGTTCTTC.

The rearrangement joins TRBV6-6 to TRBJ1-2, with 7 bases aligning to TRBD1. The CDR3 runs to 14 residues. V dropped 5 bases and J dropped 7; count of bases not matched to a gene: 10. Germline assignment: CDR1 MNHNY and CDR2 SVGAGI (reference sequence). The CDR3 nucleotides are TGTGCCAGCAGTGAGTTAAACAGGGGCGGTGGCTACACCTTC. Protein sequence: CASSELNRGGGYTF.

This rearrangement joins TRBV3-1 (or the pseudogene TRBV3-2) to TRBJ2-5, with D possibly matching TRBD2 (6 bases). V was clipped by 11 bases and J by 0 bases, with 16 bases between them. Germline V CDR1 and CDR2: LGHDT, YNNKEL (reference sequence). There are 14 residues in the CDR3. In nucleotides, the CDR3 is TGTGCCGCGAGAGGGGACTCGTACCAAGAGACCCAGTACTTC. It translates to CAARGDSYQETQYF.